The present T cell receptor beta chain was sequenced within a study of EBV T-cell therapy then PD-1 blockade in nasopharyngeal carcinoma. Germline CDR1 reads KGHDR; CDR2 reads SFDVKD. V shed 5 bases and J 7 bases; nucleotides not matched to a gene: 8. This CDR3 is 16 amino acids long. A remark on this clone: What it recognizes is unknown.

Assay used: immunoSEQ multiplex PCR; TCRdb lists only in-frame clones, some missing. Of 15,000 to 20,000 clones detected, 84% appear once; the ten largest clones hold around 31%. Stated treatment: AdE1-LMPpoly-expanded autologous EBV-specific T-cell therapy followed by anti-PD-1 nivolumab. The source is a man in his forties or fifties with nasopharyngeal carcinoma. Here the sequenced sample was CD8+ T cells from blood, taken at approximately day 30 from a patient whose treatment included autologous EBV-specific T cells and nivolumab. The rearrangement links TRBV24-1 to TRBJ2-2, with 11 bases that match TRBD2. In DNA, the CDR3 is TGTGCCACCAGTGGAGATAGCGGGGGGGCGATCGGGGAGCTGTTTTTT. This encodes CATSGDSGGAIGELFF.